The 23 T cell receptor beta chains listed next were all sequenced from one sample in a study of siplizumab effects on memory and regulatory T cells. TCRdb's copy holds only in-frame clones and misses some; the assay was immunoSEQ multiplex PCR. The table lists approximately 100,000 clones, 75% to 95% of them singletons. The sequenced sample was CD4+ T cells sorted from blood. These receptor sequences come from a human donor in good health. Some clones in this sample may be carry-over from other donors' samples.

The chain recombines TRBV28 with TRBJ1-2; 10 positions agree with TRBD1. This CDR3 contains 17 residues. CDR1 is MDHEN and CDR2 is SYDVKM in the germline V gene. Trimming removed 3 bases from V and 2 bases from J; junction bases left unmatched: 9. The CDR3 spells CASSFLGQGFYNYGYTF. DNA for the CDR3: TGTGCCAGCAGTTTTCTGGGACAGGGGTTCTACAACTATGGCTACACCTTC.

The chain has TRBV18 and TRBJ2-5, with D possibly being TRBD2 (7 bases). The germline CDR1 and CDR2 sequences are KGHSH and LQKENI. The CDR3 consists of 17 residues. Trimming took off 1 base at V and 3 bases at J, with 18 bases between the two ends. CDR3 sequence reads: CASSPQPGGGVEETQYF. The CDR3 DNA is TGTGCCAGCTCACCACAACCCGGAGGGGGGGTGGAAGAGACCCAGTACTTC. The variable domain in full, completed from reference TRBV18 and TRBJ2-5, reads NAGVMQNPRHLVRRRGQEARLRCSPMKGHSHVYWYRQLPEEGLKFMVYLQKENIIDESGMPKERFSAEFPKEGPSILRIQQVVRGDSAAYFCASSPQPGGGVEETQYFGPGTRLLVL.

V and J are TRBV27 and TRBJ1-3, with D tentatively TRBD1 (5 bases). There are 14 residues in the CDR3. V lost 6 bases and J 7 bases, leaving 16 bases between the germline ends. Germline V gene sequence: CDR1 MNHEY, CDR2 SMNVEV (reference sequence). The CDR3 DNA is TGTGCCAGCAGCCCCGGGACCGGCCTGAACACCATATATTTT. Translating it yields CASSPGTGLNTIYF.

The rearrangement uses TRBV7-2 and TRBJ2-1, with no clear D. Germline CDR1 reads SGHTA; CDR2 reads FQGNSA. Trimming pared 3 bases from V and 0 bases from J, leaving 9 bases between. CDR3 length: 15 residues. The CDR3 is CASSFTSSSYNEQFF. The CDR3 coding sequence is TGTGCCAGCAGCTTTACCAGTAGCTCCTACAATGAGCAGTTCTTC.

CDR3: CASSQETGLVTGELFF. The CDR3 DNA is TGTGCCAGCAGCCAAGAGACAGGGTTAGTCACCGGGGAGCTGTTTTTT. This chain connects TRBV7-2 to TRBJ2-2; 7 positions agree with TRBD1. The CDR3 totals 16 residues. Germline trimming cut 5 bases from V and 4 bases from J; bases unmatched to any gene: 10. CDR1 is SGHTA, CDR2 FQGNSA, per germline.

The CDR3 DNA reads as TGTGCCAGCAACCCCAGGAGTGCCCTCCATGAGCAGTTCTTC. It codes for CASNPRSALHEQFF. V usage is TRBV6-5 and J usage is TRBJ2-1; D gene uncertain. The CDR3 covers 14 residues. Trimming removed 7 bases from V and 8 bases from J, with 18 bases in between. Germline V CDR1 and CDR2: MNHEY, SVGAGI.

V gene TRBV10-2 combines with J gene TRBJ1-1; weak D call: TRBD1 (5 bases). The CDR3 is 13 amino acids. The V end lost 9 bases, the J end lost 0 bases, and 11 bases lay between the germline ends. Germline assignment: CDR1 WSHSY and CDR2 SAAADI. The CDR3 reads CASQLQVNTEAFF. CDR3 nucleotides: TGCGCCAGTCAATTACAGGTGAACACTGAAGCTTTCTTT.

The chain carries TRBV6-5 and TRBJ2-3, with 10 nucleotides matching TRBD1. From germline, CDR1 is MNHEY and CDR2 SVGAGI. J lost 1 base, V lost 2 bases, and 0 bases had no gene match. CDR3 length: 15 residues. CDR3 region: CASSYGTGGTDTQYF. DNA for the CDR3: TGTGCCAGCAGTTACGGGACAGGGGGCACAGATACGCAGTATTTT.

The genes are TRBV28 and TRBJ2-5, with 8 positions matching TRBD1. Germline trimming cut 6 bases from V and 5 bases from J; bases unmatched to any gene: 11. Per the germline V gene, CDR1 is MDHEN and CDR2 is SYDVKM. This CDR3 is 15 amino acids long. The CDR3 region has the DNA TGTGCCAGCAGGCAGGGGGCTCGGTATTTGGAGACCCAGTACTTC. Its translation is CASRQGARYLETQYF.

The CDR3 is CASSFKENYGYTF. CDR3 sequence (DNA): TGTGCCAGCAGTTTTAAAGAGAACTATGGCTACACCTTC. The V call is TRBV27, the J call TRBJ1-2; D remains ambiguous. The V and J ends lost 3 bases and 2 bases respectively, with 7 bases between them. This CDR3 contains 13 residues. Germline V gene sequence: CDR1 MNHEY, CDR2 SMNVEV (reference sequence).

The chain employs TRBV2 and TRBJ2-2; TRBD1 is a possible D gene (5 bases). Germline CDR1 is SNHLY and CDR2 is FYNNEI. The CDR3 loop spans 15 amino acids. V shed 5 bases and J shed 2 bases, with 12 bases lying between them. As DNA, the CDR3 is TGTGCCAGCAGTCTAACAGGTAGAAACACCGGGGAGCTGTTTTTT. Translation gives CASSLTGRNTGELFF.

The V gene is TRBV10-3, the J gene TRBJ2-1; D is perhaps TRBD1 or TRBD2 (5 bases each). From germline, CDR1 is ENHRY and CDR2 SYGVKD. The length of the CDR3 is 17 residues. Trimming left V 4 bases short and J 5 bases short, with 21 bases between. The CDR3 DNA sequence: TGTGCCATCAGTGCGGGCCCGGGGACCCCGCGAGACAATGAGCAGTTCTTC. This translates into CAISAGPGTPRDNEQFF.

This clone has more than one count but fewer than ten. The V gene is TRBV6-6, the J gene TRBJ2-7; 13 bases map to TRBD2. Germline-derived CDR1 and CDR2 are MNHNY and SVGAGI (reference sequence). The CDR3 covers 16 residues. V was clipped by 2 bases and J by 6 bases; unmatched bases: 7. CDR3 amino acids: CASSYPTSGRASEQYF. The CDR3 nucleotides are TGTGCCAGCAGTTACCCAACTAGCGGGAGGGCCTCCGAGCAGTACTTC.

The chain joins TRBV2 to TRBJ2-7; D remains ambiguous. Looked up from germline, CDR1 is SNHLY and CDR2 is FYNNEI. The length of the CDR3 is 11 residues. V was clipped by 3 bases and J by 4 bases, with 4 bases between them. CDR3 nucleotides: TGTGCCAGCAGTGAGTGGTACGAGCAGTACTTC. This translates into CASSEWYEQYF.

The chain combines TRBV10-3 with TRBJ2-7; 7 bases agree with TRBD1. There are 13 residues in the CDR3. Per germline, CDR1 ENHRY and CDR2 SYGVKD. The junction had 5 bases not matched to a gene; V was cut back by 6 bases and J by 3 bases. DNA of the CDR3: TGTGCCATCAGCTCCCGACAGGGCTACGAGCAGTACTTC. Protein product: CAISSRQGYEQYF.

The J gene is TRBJ2-7, the V gene TRBV7-8; no definite D call. This CDR3 has 15 residues. Trimming took off 5 bases at V and 8 bases at J, with 22 bases between the two ends. Looked up from germline, CDR1 is SGHVS and CDR2 is FQNEAQ. This chain's CDR3 is CASSPVPEGGFQQYF. CDR3 DNA sequence: TGTGCCAGCAGCCCAGTCCCAGAAGGCGGATTCCAGCAGTACTTC.

The CDR3 sequence is CASSLELAGGLDQETQYF. The CDR3 coding sequence is TGTGCCAGCAGCTTGGAACTAGCGGGTGGGCTGGACCAAGAGACCCAGTACTTC. V and J are TRBV5-6 and TRBJ2-5; TRBD2 aligns across 9 bases. The CDR3 spans 18 residues. Germline V gene data show CDR1 as SGHDT and CDR2 as YYEEEE. V shed 0 bases and J 0 bases; nucleotides not matched to a gene: 9. Looking up the rest from reference TRBV5-6 and TRBJ2-5 gives the full variable domain: DAGVTQSPTHLIKTRGQQVTLRCSPKSGHDTVSWYQQALGQGPQFIFQYYEEEERQRGNFPDRFSGHQFPNYSSELNVNALLLGDSALYLCASSLELAGGLDQETQYFGPGTRLLVL.

The chain has TRBV11-2 and TRBJ2-1; either TRBD1 or TRBD2 may supply D (5 bases each). This CDR3 spans 14 amino acids. Germline CDR1 is SGHAT and CDR2 is FQNNGV. V was cut by 4 bases and J by 12 bases, with 19 bases left in between. CDR3 sequence: CASSSGPASLGQFF. DNA for the CDR3: TGTGCCAGCAGCTCGGGACCAGCCTCTCTTGGGCAGTTCTTC.

CDR3 DNA sequence: TGCGCCAGCAGCTTGCTAGGGGGTGGCGGCACAGATACGCAGTATTTT. This sequence encodes CASSLLGGGGTDTQYF. The rearrangement links TRBV5-1 to TRBJ2-3; the D gene is possibly TRBD1 (6 bases). Germline assignment: CDR1 SGHRS and CDR2 YFSETQ. CDR3 size: 16 residues. Trimming cost V 1 base and J 1 base, with 13 bases left between them.

The chain carries TRBV28 and TRBJ2-3, with a weak D call TRBD2 (6 bases). V lost 6 bases, J lost 1 base, and 17 bases lay in between. Germline assignment: CDR1 MDHEN and CDR2 SYDVKM. The CDR3 is made up of 16 amino acids. CDR3 in amino acids: CASSTLAYGGTDTQYF. Written as DNA, the CDR3 is TGTGCCAGCAGCACACTAGCCTACGGTGGCACAGATACGCAGTATTTT. Based on the CDR3 plus reference TRBV28 and TRBJ2-3, the full variable domain is DVKVTQSSRYLVKRTGEKVFLECVQDMDHENMFWYRQDPGLGLRLIYFSYDVKMKEKGDIPEGYSVSREKKERFSLILESASTNQTSMYLCASSTLAYGGTDTQYFGPGTRLTVL.

This clone is a singleton in its sample. At one end the junction does not follow the germline gene, possibly because of a read error. This chain joins TRBV28 and TRBJ2-4; TRBD1 matches at 7 bases. Germline V gene lookup returns CDR1 MDHEN and CDR2 SYDVKM. CDR3 length: 12 amino acids. This CDR3 is CASRRGGSPPHF. CDR3 sequence (DNA): TGTGCCAGCAGACGAGGGGGCTCCCCCCCCCACTTC.

The rearrangement links TRBV29-1 to TRBJ2-1, with 13 bases that match TRBD2. From germline, CDR1 is SQVTM and CDR2 ANQGSEA. V was clipped by 6 bases and J by 5 bases; unmatched bases: 19. This CDR3 is 19 amino acids long. The CDR3 here is CSVDRTSGSIVLRHNEQFF. The CDR3 DNA sequence: TGCAGCGTGGACAGGACTAGCGGGAGCATTGTTTTGAGACACAATGAGCAGTTCTTC.

The V and J genes are TRBV6-5 and TRBJ2-3; D is unresolved. Trimming left V 0 bases short and J 6 bases short, with 13 bases between. The germline CDR1 and CDR2 sequences are MNHEY and SVGAGI. This CDR3 region has 15 residues. The CDR3, as DNA: TGTGCCAGCAGTTACTCTTCTCCGCGTCGGGATACGCAGTATTTT. Translating it yields CASSYSSPRRDTQYF.